The entry below gives a single TCR beta chain sequence along with its context. The antigen is undetermined. These data come from a study of T-cell memory formation after mild COVID-19. V shed 1 base and J 5 bases; nucleotides not matched to a gene: 5. The germline V gene encodes CDR1 SGHTA and CDR2 FQGTGA. The CDR3 runs to 15 residues. TCRdb re-called the 5' RACE reads through MiXCR, storing one row per CDR3 protein. Here the sample spans roughly 620,000 distinct CDR3 sequences, more than 15% being singletons. Regarding the study as a whole: In pre-infection memory, a portion of responding clones appeared, which suggested that cross-reactive memory joined. CD4+ contracting clones were mainly CM and EM; CD8+ ones, EMRA.

The sequencing input was PBMCs or a T cell subset sorted from them (not recorded which). This chain joins TRBV7-3 and TRBJ2-5; 9 positions match TRBD1. The source is an adult woman who had mild COVID-19 (a few samples of this study predate the infection). Cell type and time point are not known. The CDR3 loop is CASSLIGTGRETQYF. CDR3 nucleotides: TGTGCCAGCAGCTTAATCGGGACAGGGCGTGAGACCCAGTACTTC.